The 13 T cell receptor beta chains in this list originate from one sample, sequenced in a study of blood T cells in healthy people across ages. Together with a sample-barcoded 5' primer, a J-beta primer mix was included in a second PCR lasting about 7 to 11 cycles. Each CDR3 protein gets one entry after TCRdb re-called the 5' RACE reads with MiXCR. The data show 890,000 or so distinct CDR3 sequences, around 68% seen once. The sample taken for sequencing was blood. Receptors were obtained from a man aged 25 to 40 in good health.

This clonotype was detected a few times. Relative to the germline gene, one junction end is altered; a read error may explain this. The CDR3 spells CSVRRTNTEAFF. DNA for the CDR3: TGCAGCGTACGACGGACGAACACTGAGGCTTTCTTT. The V gene is TRBV29-1, the J gene TRBJ1-1; D not certain. The germline CDR1 and CDR2 sequences are SQVTM and ANQGSEA. The CDR3 extends over 12 amino acids.

This clonotype was found once. The chain carries TRBV2 and TRBJ2-3; D not resolved. Trimming cost V 6 bases and J 2 bases, with 9 bases left between them. CDR3 length: 13 amino acids. Germline V gene sequence: CDR1 SNHLY, CDR2 FYNNEI. CDR3 loop: CASSLWTTDTQYF. The CDR3 coding sequence is TGTGCCAGCAGCCTATGGACCACAGATACGCAGTATTTT. The full variable domain, with the rest looked up from reference TRBV2 and TRBJ2-3, is EPEVTQTPSHQVTQMGQEVILRCVPISNHLYFYWYRQILGQKVEFLVSFYNNEISEKSEIFDDQFSVERPDGSNFTLKIRSTKLEDSAMYFCASSLWTTDTQYFGPGTRLTVL.

This chain connects TRBV4-2 to TRBJ2-5, with D uncertain. The V and J ends lost 4 bases and 5 bases respectively, with 17 bases between them. CDR1 and CDR2 from the germline V gene are LGHNA and YNFKEQ. The CDR3 is made up of 15 amino acids. CDR3 sequence (DNA): TGTGCCAGCAGCCGGGCCGGACGCCAGGAGGAGACCCAGTACTTC. Encoded protein: CASSRAGRQEETQYF.

The genes are TRBV12-3 or TRBV12-4 and TRBJ2-1; D gene uncertain. The ends were cut back, 2 bases at V and 8 bases at J, with 13 bases in the middle. The CDR3 has 14 amino acids. CDR3 in amino acids: CASSLKSDGHEQFF. The CDR3 nucleotides are TGTGCCAGCAGTTTAAAGAGTGACGGTCATGAGCAGTTCTTC.

This chain connects TRBV3-1 to TRBJ2-2, with D perhaps TRBD2 (6 bases). The CDR3 consists of 18 residues. The V gene lost 0 bases and the J gene lost 1 base, with 15 bases spanning the gap. CDR1 is LGHDT, CDR2 YNNKEL, per germline (reference sequence). The CDR3, as DNA: TGTGCCAGCAGCCAAGAGATGCCGGGGGAACGGAACACCGGGGAGCTGTTTTTT. Its protein product is CASSQEMPGERNTGELFF.

The V gene is TRBV10-3, the J gene TRBJ2-7, with 11 bases that match TRBD2. J was trimmed by 5 bases and V by 10 bases; bases with no gene match: 10. This CDR3 is built from 14 residues. Per germline, CDR1 ENHRY and CDR2 SYGVKD. The CDR3 nucleotides are TGTGCCACCGCCAGACTAGCGGGGATGAACGAGCAGTACTTC. This translates into CATARLAGMNEQYF.

This clonotype showed up just a few times. V is TRBV21-1 and J is TRBJ2-7; TRBD1 was called by the table and not checked on the DNA. TRBV21-1 is shown as a pseudogene. This CDR3 has 14 amino acids. The CDR3 sequence is CASSKQGGSYEQYF. As DNA, the CDR3 is TGTGCCAGCAGCAAGCAGGGCGGGTCCTACGAGCAGTACTTC.

V gene TRBV6-2 or TRBV6-3 combines with J gene TRBJ1-5; weak D call: TRBD1 (5 bases). This CDR3 region has 14 residues. Trimming left V 10 bases short and J 2 bases short, with 15 bases between. Germline V lookup: CDR1 MNHEY, CDR2 SVGEGT. The CDR3 DNA reads TGTGCCAACCTGGGGTGCAGGGGCAATCAGCCCCAGCATTTT. Translating gives CANLGCRGNQPQHF.

The V gene is TRBV5-1, the J gene TRBJ1-5; TRBD1 matches 8 bases. The CDR3 spans 14 residues. V shed 0 bases, J shed 7 bases, and the junction held 3 bases outside the gene matches. In germline, CDR1 is SGHRS, CDR2 YFSETQ. DNA for the CDR3: TGCGCCAGCAGCTTGGGCCAGGGGGCCCAGCCCCAGCATTTT. Its protein is CASSLGQGAQPQHF.

This clonotype was detected many times. The rearrangement uses TRBV10-2 and TRBJ2-1; D is perhaps TRBD1 or TRBD2 (6 bases each). This CDR3 is built from 12 residues. Germline V gene sequence: CDR1 WSHSY, CDR2 SAAADI. V lost 6 bases and J 12 bases, leaving 15 bases between the germline ends. Here the CDR3 DNA reads TGCGCCAGCAGCCCCCCGGGGGCGGGGCAGTTCTTC. This sequence encodes CASSPPGAGQFF.

The chain joins TRBV5-1 to TRBJ2-1; perhaps TRBD2 as D (6 bases). The ends were cut back, 1 base at V and 0 bases at J, with 11 bases in the middle. CDR1 SGHRS and CDR2 YFSETQ come from the germline V gene. The length of the CDR3 is 16 residues. CDR3 nucleotide sequence: TGCGCCAGCAGCTTGACAGGAGGGAGCTCCTACAATGAGCAGTTCTTC. This sequence encodes CASSLTGGSSYNEQFF.

The rearrangement uses TRBV20-1 and TRBJ2-7; 7 nucleotides agree with TRBD1. Germline V gene data show CDR1 as DFQATT and CDR2 as SNEGSKA (reference sequence). V lost 0 bases to trimming and J lost 4 bases; unmatched junction nucleotides: 6. The CDR3 contains 14 residues. In DNA form, the CDR3 reads TGCAGTGCTAGAGATCAAGGGGGCCCTTACGAGCAGTACTTC. It yields the protein CSARDQGGPYEQYF.

This rearrangement joins TRBV2 to TRBJ2-1; no clear D gene. Trimming shortened V by 3 bases and J by 2 bases, and 8 bases separated the two germline ends. The CDR3 is made up of 14 amino acids. Per the germline V gene, CDR1 is SNHLY and CDR2 is FYNNEI. CDR3 in amino acids: CASSDFPAYNEQFF. DNA for the CDR3: TGTGCCAGCAGTGATTTTCCAGCCTACAATGAGCAGTTCTTC.